A single sample is the source of the 4 T cell receptor beta chains below, sequenced in a study of cytomegalovirus exposure and HLA in healthy donors. The PCR contained 60 Vbeta and 13 Jbeta primers. Repertoires were generated with immunoSEQ multiplex PCR, while TCRdb's copy carries only in-frame clones and drops some. The table has 200,000 to 250,000 clones, approximately 83% seen once. Sample: PBMCs. The receptors derive from a boy aged 2-9 years in good health and CMV-seronegative.

The rearrangement links TRBV11-2 to TRBJ2-3, with D unclear. V dropped 1 base and J dropped 4 bases, with 9 bases sitting between them. The germline gives CDR1 SGHAT, CDR2 FQNNGV. This CDR3 is built from 14 residues. The CDR3 DNA reads as TGTGCCAGCAGCTTAGGCCTAGATGCAGATACGCAGTATTTT. Its translation: CASSLGLDADTQYF.

The CDR3 region is CASSQDGLAGVGGELFF. The DNA of the CDR3 is TGTGCCAGCAGCCAAGATGGGCTAGCGGGAGTAGGCGGGGAGCTGTTTTTT. The chain uses TRBV14 and TRBJ2-2, with 10 bases matching TRBD2. Trimming cost V 0 bases and J 7 bases; bases outside gene matches: 8. The CDR3 runs 17 residues. The germline gives CDR1 SGHDN, CDR2 FVKESK.

This clone was picked up a small number of times. The J gene is TRBJ1-1, the V gene TRBV30, with TRBD1 matching 9 bases. The CDR3 is 16 amino acids. J was trimmed by 3 bases and V by 1 base; bases with no gene match: 9. CDR1 and CDR2 from the germline V gene are GTSNPN and SVGIG (reference sequence). The DNA for the CDR3 is TGTGCCTGGAGTGGAGGACAGGGGAGAAGGGACACTGAAGCTTTCTTT. Translation: CAWSGGQGRRDTEAFF.

V usage is TRBV6-6 and J usage is TRBJ2-1; 8 bases agree with TRBD1. The J segment lost 3 bases and the V segment lost 2 bases, leaving 3 bases of the junction unmatched. Looked up from germline, CDR1 is MNHNY and CDR2 is SVGAGI (reference sequence). This CDR3 has 15 residues. In DNA, the CDR3 is TGTGCCAGCAGTTACCGCAGGGGGCTCTACAATGAGCAGTTCTTC. It yields the protein CASSYRRGLYNEQFF.